This T cell receptor (beta chain) was captured in a study of blood T cell repertoires in COVID-19. Across the whole study: From the United States, Italy and Spain came samples of acute and convalescent COVID-19. T cells, B-cell-depleted T cells, or PBMCs provided the cDNA or gDNA that served as material.

Under the authors' procedure: Amplification of reference gene primers provided the estimated nucleated cell counts. Method: immunoSEQ multiplex PCR; TCRdb's copy keeps in-frame clones and lacks some. The D gene and trimming were derived from the DNA, and the V and J assignments and clone size from that table. The sample consists of approximately 56,000 clones, about four fifths of them appearing once. V shed 4 bases and J 8 bases; nucleotides not matched to a gene: 5. This CDR3 contains 13 residues. From germline, CDR1 is SGHNT and CDR2 YYREEE (reference sequence). Enrollment of patients from Seattle took place during active infection, with longitudinal follow-up.

The sample was peripheral blood. V usage is TRBV5-4 and J usage is TRBJ2-1; 8 bases match TRBD2. The sequence was obtained from a woman older than 75 with COVID-19, enrolled during active disease. CDR3 region: CASSLGRGDEQFF. In nucleotides, the CDR3 is TGTGCCAGCAGCCTGGGGCGGGGGGATGAGCAGTTCTTC.